The 6 T cell receptor beta chains below were found in one sample sequenced in a study of T cell changes during pregnancy in multiple sclerosis. The table came from immunoSEQ multiplex PCR; TCRdb's copy has only in-frame clones and leaves some out. The sample includes approximately 60,000 clones, about 92% seen only once; the top ten take around 2.3%. This specimen was peripheral blood, taken in the first trimester of pregnancy. Receptors were obtained from a female donor with multiple sclerosis, enrolled in a pregnancy study.

This clone has a single count. This sequence joins TRBV9 and TRBJ2-1; 7 bases line up with TRBD2. Germline V gene lookup returns CDR1 SGDLS and CDR2 YYNGEE. The CDR3 is 16 amino acids. After removal of 3 bases from V and 1 base from J, the junction contained 7 bases not matched to a gene. This CDR3 reads CASSASSSGSYNEQFF. CDR3 DNA: TGTGCCAGCAGCGCCTCCTCTAGCGGTTCCTACAATGAGCAGTTCTTC.

The genes are TRBV30 and TRBJ1-1; D uncertain. The CDR3 sequence is 16 residues long. Germline CDR1 and CDR2: GTSNPN and SVGIG (reference sequence). Trimming left V 3 bases short and J 1 base short, with 18 bases between. DNA of the CDR3: TGTGCCTGGAGCGGTCGACCCGGACGGGAGAACACTGAAGCTTTCTTT. This gives the protein CAWSGRPGRENTEAFF. The full variable domain, completed using reference TRBV30 and TRBJ1-1, is SQTIHQWPATLVQPVGSPLSLECTVEGTSNPNLYWYRQAAGRGLQLLFYSVGIGQISSEVPQNLSASRPQDRQFILSSKKLLLSDSGFYLCAWSGRPGRENTEAFFGQGTRLTVV.

The genes are TRBV7-2 and TRBJ2-1; 11 bases match TRBD2. The germline V gene has CDR1 SGHTA and CDR2 FQGNSA. CDR3 length: 16 amino acids. V was clipped by 1 base and J by 6 bases; unmatched bases: 5. In DNA, the CDR3 is TGTGCCAGCAGCTTAGAACTAGCGGGAGTCGGCAATGAGCAGTTCTTC. Translating gives CASSLELAGVGNEQFF.

The count of this clone is one. This chain links TRBV7-9 with TRBJ2-1, with 12 nucleotides matching TRBD2. The V segment lost 3 bases and the J segment 10 bases; nucleotides outside the gene matches: 13. The CDR3 totals 17 residues. Germline V gene data show CDR1 as SEHNR and CDR2 as FQNEAQ (reference sequence). CDR3 sequence (DNA): TGTGCCAGCAGCTTCTATCCTGGGACTAGCGGGTTTCAAGAGCAGTTCTTC. Translation: CASSFYPGTSGFQEQFF.

This chain uses TRBV19 with TRBJ1-1; tentative D call: TRBD1 (6 bases). The CDR3 sequence is 15 residues long. Germline loops: CDR1 LNHDA, CDR2 SQIVND (reference sequence). The V end lost 5 bases, the J end lost 0 bases, and 13 bases lay between the germline ends. The CDR3, as DNA: TGTGCCAGTAGTCCACCGGGACACCTGAACACTGAAGCTTTCTTT. Translated: CASSPPGHLNTEAFF.

This chain uses TRBV15 with TRBJ2-1; no firm D call. CDR1 is LNHNV and CDR2 is YYDKDF in the germline V gene (reference sequence). CDR3 length equals 15 residues. V dropped 0 bases and J dropped 2 bases, with 8 bases sitting between them. The CDR3 sequence: CATSRESGTYNEQFF. The DNA for the CDR3 is TGTGCCACCAGCAGAGAAAGTGGCACCTACAATGAGCAGTTCTTC.